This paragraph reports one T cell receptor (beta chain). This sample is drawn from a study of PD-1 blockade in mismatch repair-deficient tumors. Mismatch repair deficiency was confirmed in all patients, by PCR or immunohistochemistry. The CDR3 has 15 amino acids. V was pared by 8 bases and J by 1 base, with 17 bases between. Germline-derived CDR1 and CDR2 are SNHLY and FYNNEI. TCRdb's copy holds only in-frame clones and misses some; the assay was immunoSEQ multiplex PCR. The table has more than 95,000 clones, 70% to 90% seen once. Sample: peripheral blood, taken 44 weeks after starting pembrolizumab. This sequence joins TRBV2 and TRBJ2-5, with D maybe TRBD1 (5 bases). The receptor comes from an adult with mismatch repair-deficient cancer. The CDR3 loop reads CASLRQKRFQETQYF. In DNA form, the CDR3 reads TGTGCCAGCCTACGACAGAAGAGATTCCAAGAGACCCAGTACTTC.